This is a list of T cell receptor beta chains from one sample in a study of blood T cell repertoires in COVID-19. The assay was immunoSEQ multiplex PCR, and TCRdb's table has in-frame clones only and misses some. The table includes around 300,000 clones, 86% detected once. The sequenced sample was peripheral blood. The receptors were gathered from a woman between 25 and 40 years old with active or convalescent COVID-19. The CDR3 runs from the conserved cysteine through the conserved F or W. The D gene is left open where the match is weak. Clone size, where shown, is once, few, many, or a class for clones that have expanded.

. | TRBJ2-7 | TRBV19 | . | CASSIRGFFYEQYF | TGTGCCAGTAGTATTCGAGGCTTCTTCTACGAGCAGTACTTC
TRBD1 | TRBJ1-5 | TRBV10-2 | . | CASSADRVQPQHF | TGCGCCAGCAGCGCGGACAGGGTCCAGCCCCAGCATTTT
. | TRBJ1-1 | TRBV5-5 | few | CASSLTIRGLGMNTEAFF | TGTGCCAGCAGCTTGACTATAAGAGGTTTAGGCATGAACACTGAAGCTTTCTTT
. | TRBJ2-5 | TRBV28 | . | CASSYLAGRRTQYF | TGTGCCAGCAGCTACCTGGCAGGGCGAAGGACCCAGTACTTC
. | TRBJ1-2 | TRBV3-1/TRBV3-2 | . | CASRPGGESVGYTF | TGTGCCAGCCGGCCCGGGGGAGAATCCGTCGGCTACACCTTC
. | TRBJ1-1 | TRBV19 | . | CASSARMGRGTEAFF | TGTGCCAGTAGCGCCCGCATGGGGAGAGGAACTGAAGCTTTCTTT
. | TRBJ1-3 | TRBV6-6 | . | CASIDQGPGNTIYF | TGTGCCAGCATCGATCAGGGTCCCGGAAACACCATATATTTT
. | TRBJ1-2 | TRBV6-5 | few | CASRRQASNYGYTF | TGTGCCAGCAGGCGACAGGCCTCTAACTATGGCTACACCTTC
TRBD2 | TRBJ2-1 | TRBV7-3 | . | CASSLKRGPYNEQFF | TGTGCCAGCAGCTTAAAGCGGGGGCCCTACAATGAGCAGTTCTTC
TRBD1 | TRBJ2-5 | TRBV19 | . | CASSEQGAWETQYF | TGTGCCAGTAGTGAACAGGGGGCTTGGGAGACCCAGTACTTC
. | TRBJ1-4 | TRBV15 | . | CATSRSGATNEKLFF | TGTGCCACCAGCAGATCAGGGGCAACTAATGAAAAACTGTTTTTT
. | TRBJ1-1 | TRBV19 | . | CASSIDRAEAFF | TGTGCCAGTAGTATCGACAGAGCTGAAGCTTTCTTT
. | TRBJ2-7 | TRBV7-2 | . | CASSLSGRRDYEQYF | TGTGCCAGCAGCTTAAGTGGCAGGCGGGACTACGAGCAGTACTTC
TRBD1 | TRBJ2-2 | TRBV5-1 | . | CASRGGQGADTGELFF | TGCGCCAGCAGGGGGGGACAGGGAGCGGACACCGGGGAGCTGTTTTTT
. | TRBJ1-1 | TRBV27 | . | CASSLTRVSEAFF | TGTGCCAGCAGTCTGACCCGGGTCTCTGAAGCTTTCTTT
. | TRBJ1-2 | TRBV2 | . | CASSDWSDYGYTF | TGTGCCAGCAGTGATTGGTCGGACTATGGCTACACCTTC
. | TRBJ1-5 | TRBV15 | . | CATSRTDSRNQPQHF | TGTGCCACCAGCAGAACCGACAGTCGCAATCAGCCCCAGCATTTT
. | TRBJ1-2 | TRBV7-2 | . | CASSLGGSANYGYTF | TGTGCCAGCAGCTTAGGCGGGTCCGCTAACTATGGCTACACCTTC
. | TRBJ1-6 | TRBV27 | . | CASRGRSSYNSPLHF | TGTGCCAGCAGGGGGAGGAGCTCCTATAATTCACCCCTCCACTTT
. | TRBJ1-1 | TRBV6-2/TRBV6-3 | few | CASSYSAGPEAFF | TGTGCCAGCAGTTACTCGGCGGGACCTGAAGCTTTCTTT
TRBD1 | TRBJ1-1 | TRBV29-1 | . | CSVGDTQGVFSFF | TGCAGCGTTGGGGATACACAGGGGGTGTTTTCTTTCTTT
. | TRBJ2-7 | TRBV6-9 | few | CAIRDGDSYEQYF | TGTGCCATCCGAGACGGGGACTCCTACGAGCAGTACTTC
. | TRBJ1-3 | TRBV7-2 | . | CASSPMRGGTGNTIYF | TGTGCCAGCAGCCCGATGAGAGGGGGAACTGGAAACACCATATATTTT
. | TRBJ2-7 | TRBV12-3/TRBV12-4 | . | CASSLSLAQSKYF | TGTGCCAGCAGTTTGTCATTAGCCCAAAGCAAGTACTTC
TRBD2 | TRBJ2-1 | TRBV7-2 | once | CASSSAAGGAGDEQFF | TGTGCCAGCAGCTCTGCTGCCGGGGGGGCTGGCGATGAGCAGTTCTTC
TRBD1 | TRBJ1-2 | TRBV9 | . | CASRQGEYGYTF | TGTGCCAGCAGACAGGGGGAGTATGGCTACACCTTC
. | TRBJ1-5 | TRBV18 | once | CASSPGGNQPQHF | TGTGCCAGCTCACCAGGAGGGAATCAGCCCCAGCATTTT
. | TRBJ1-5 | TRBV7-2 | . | CASSLMGAFGNQPQHF | TGTGCCAGCAGCTTAATGGGGGCGTTTGGCAATCAGCCCCAGCATTTT
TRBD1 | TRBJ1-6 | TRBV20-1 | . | CSASRTGRHLNSPLHF | TGCAGTGCTAGTAGGACAGGGCGTCACCTTAATTCACCCCTCCACTTT